This TCR beta chain was captured by sequencing in a study of CD8 T cells in Susac syndrome. The CDR3 totals 13 residues. Germline loops: CDR1 MGHDK, CDR2 SYGVNS. V was shortened by 4 bases and J by 6 bases, with 11 bases between the two germline ends. FACS was used to enrich TEMRA cells, whereas the CD8+ and CD4+ T cells were obtained by negative isolation. A quantity of about 0.5 to 1 ug RNA underwent reverse transcription using random hexamers. Multiplex PCR with immunoSEQ amplified the TCR beta CDR3 across 54 Vbeta and 13 Jbeta. TCRdb used MiXCR to reprocess the immunoSEQ multiplex PCR reads, holding one entry per CDR3 protein. The repertoire holds 250,000 to 300,000 distinct CDR3 sequences, with approximately 85% as singletons.

The sequence derives from a human donor with multiple sclerosis. Specimen: CD8+ T cells from PBMCs. The chain is built from TRBV25-1 and TRBJ2-3, with a possible D match to TRBD2 (6 bases). As DNA, the CDR3 is TGTGCCAGCAGTGCACGGGGGAGGGATACGCAGTATTTT. Translated: CASSARGRDTQYF.